This T cell receptor (beta chain) derives from a study of OX40 agonist ivuxolimab in advanced cancers. At the level of the study: From roughly 23 to 85 years was the age range, with a mean of about 54 years, and around 80% were male.

TCRdb keeps only in-frame clones here, not all; method: immunoSEQ multiplex PCR. The data show approximately 60,000 clones, more than 75% seen once. The V segment lost 3 bases and the J segment 4 bases; nucleotides outside the gene matches: 12. Germline lookup yields CDR1 LGHNT and CDR2 FRNRAP. The CDR3 covers 17 residues. The rearrangement joins TRBV12-5 to TRBJ1-5, with 7 nucleotides matching TRBD1. The source of this sequence is an adult with an advanced solid tumor such as melanoma, head and neck, liver or kidney cancer. The input for sequencing was CD4+ or CD8+ T cells sorted from blood, taken in a trial of the OX40 agonist ivuxolimab. CDR3 residues: CASGFTAGTALNQPQHF. For the CDR3, the DNA is TGTGCTAGTGGTTTCACGGCCGGGACAGCGTTAAATCAGCCCCAGCATTTT. Based on the CDR3 plus reference TRBV12-5 and TRBJ1-5, the full variable domain is DARVTQTPRHKVTEMGQEVTMRCQPILGHNTVFWYRQTMMQGLELLAYFRNRAPLDDSGMPKDRFSAEMPDATLATLKIQPSEPRDSAVYFCASGFTAGTALNQPQHFGDGTRLSIL.